The clone carrying this TCR beta chain occurred once. The antigen is undetermined. 13 Jbeta primers and 60 Vbeta primers were used for the PCR. The table came from immunoSEQ multiplex PCR; TCRdb's copy has only in-frame clones and leaves some out. The sample yields over 70,000 clones, around 80% seen once. CDR1 is KGHSH, CDR2 LQKENI, per germline. J gave up 0 bases and V 2 bases, and 6 bases lay outside the gene matches. This CDR3 spans 18 amino acids. This specimen belongs to a study of cytomegalovirus exposure and HLA in healthy donors. Study results and limitations: Donors belonging to an Asian-associated ancestry cluster reportedly showed fewer N-insertions in productive TCRs than the 666-donor mean, according to what a later analysis found. Across donors, presence/absence analyses took sequencing depth to be roughly uniform.

This clonotype was sampled from a man between 50 and 59 years old in good health and CMV-seropositive. V and J are TRBV18 and TRBJ2-3; TRBD2 matches at 12 bases. Sequenced: PBMCs. In nucleotides, the CDR3 is TGTGCCAGCTCACCAGCCGGGACTAGCGGGCCCAGCACAGATACGCAGTATTTT. Amino acids: CASSPAGTSGPSTDTQYF. Complete variable domain (other parts from reference TRBV18 and TRBJ2-3): NAGVMQNPRHLVRRRGQEARLRCSPMKGHSHVYWYRQLPEEGLKFMVYLQKENIIDESGMPKERFSAEFPKEGPSILRIQQVVRGDSAAYFCASSPAGTSGPSTDTQYFGPGTRLTVL.